This TCR beta chain appears in the sequencing data of a study of cytomegalovirus exposure and HLA in healthy donors. The CDR3 is made up of 15 amino acids. The V and J ends lost 6 bases and 3 bases, in that order; junction bases with no gene match: 11. Germline CDR1 is SQVTM and CDR2 is ANQGSEA. As for this clone: What it recognizes is unknown.

Study results and limitations: The tendency of first-cohort TCR clusters to co-occur in the 95 to 150 validation repertoires was the finding of a later analysis.

Measured with immunoSEQ multiplex PCR; TCRdb has only the in-frame clones, and not every one. The sample lists roughly 310,000 clones, 88% occurring once. The TCR sequence derives from a man aged 25-40 years in good health and CMV-seronegative. J is TRBJ2-7 and V is TRBV29-1; 10 positions match TRBD2. Sequenced sample: PBMCs. The CDR3 DNA reads as TGCAGCGTCACCCCCGGGACTAGCGCATACTACGAGCAGTACTTC. It codes for CSVTPGTSAYYEQYF.